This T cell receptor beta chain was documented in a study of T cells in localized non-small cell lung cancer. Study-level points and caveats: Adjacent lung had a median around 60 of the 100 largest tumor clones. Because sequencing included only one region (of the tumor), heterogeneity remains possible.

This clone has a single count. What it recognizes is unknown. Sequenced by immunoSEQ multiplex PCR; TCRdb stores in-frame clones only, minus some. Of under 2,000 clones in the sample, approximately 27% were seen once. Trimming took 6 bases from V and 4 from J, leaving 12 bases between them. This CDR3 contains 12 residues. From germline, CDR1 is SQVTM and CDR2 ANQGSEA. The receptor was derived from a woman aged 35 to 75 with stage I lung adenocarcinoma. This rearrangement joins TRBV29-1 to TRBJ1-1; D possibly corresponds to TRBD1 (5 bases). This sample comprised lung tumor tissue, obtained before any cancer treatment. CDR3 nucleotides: TGCAGCGTGGGGACGGTACGCACTGAAGCTTTCTTT. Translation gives CSVGTVRTEAFF.